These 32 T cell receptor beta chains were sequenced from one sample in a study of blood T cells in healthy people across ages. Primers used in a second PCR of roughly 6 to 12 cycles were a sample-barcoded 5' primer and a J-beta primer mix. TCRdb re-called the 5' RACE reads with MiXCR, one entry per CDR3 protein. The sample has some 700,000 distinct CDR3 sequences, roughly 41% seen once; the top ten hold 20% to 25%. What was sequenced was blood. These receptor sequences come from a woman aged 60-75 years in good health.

The CDR3 DNA is TGTGCCAGCAGCGGACAGGGGGCGAATTACGAGCAGTACTTC. Translated: CASSGQGANYEQYF. The chain couples TRBV12-3 or TRBV12-4 to TRBJ2-7; 11 bases are shared with TRBD1. V was clipped by 6 bases and J by 4 bases; unmatched bases: 5. CDR3 length: 14 amino acids.

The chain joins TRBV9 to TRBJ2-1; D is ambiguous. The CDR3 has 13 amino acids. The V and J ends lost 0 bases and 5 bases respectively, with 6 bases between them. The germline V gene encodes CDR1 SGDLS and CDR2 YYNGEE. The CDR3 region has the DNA TGTGCCAGCAGCGTAGGGAAGAACAATGAGCAGTTCTTC. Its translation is CASSVGKNNEQFF.

The CDR3 DNA is TGTGCCAGCAGTGAAGCGGGGGGGGGCCATGAAAAACTGTTTTTT. Translating it yields CASSEAGGGHEKLFF. The chain employs TRBV25-1 and TRBJ1-4, with D maybe TRBD1 (6 bases). Germline assignment: CDR1 MGHDK and CDR2 SYGVNS. The CDR3 runs to 15 residues. Trimming stripped 2 bases from V and 6 bases from J, with 13 bases between.

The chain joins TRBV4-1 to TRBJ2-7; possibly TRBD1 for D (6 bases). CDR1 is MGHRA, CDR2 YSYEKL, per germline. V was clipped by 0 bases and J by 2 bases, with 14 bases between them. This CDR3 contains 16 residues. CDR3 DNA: TGCGCCAGCAGCCAAGAGGGACACCGAATTACCTACGAGCAGTACTTC. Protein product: CASSQEGHRITYEQYF.

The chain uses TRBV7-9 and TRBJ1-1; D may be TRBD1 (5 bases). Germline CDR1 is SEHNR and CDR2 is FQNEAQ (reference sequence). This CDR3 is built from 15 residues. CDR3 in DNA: TGTGCGAATGGAGGATTGGGGGGGGGAGACACTGAAGCTTTCTTT. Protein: CANGGLGGGDTEAFF. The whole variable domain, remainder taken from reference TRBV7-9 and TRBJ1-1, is DTGVSQNPRHKITKRGQNVTFRCDPISEHNRLYWYRQTLGQGPEFLTYFQNEAQLEKSRLLSDRFSAERPKGSFSTLEIQRTEQGDSAMYLCANGGLGGGDTEAFFGQGTRLTVV.

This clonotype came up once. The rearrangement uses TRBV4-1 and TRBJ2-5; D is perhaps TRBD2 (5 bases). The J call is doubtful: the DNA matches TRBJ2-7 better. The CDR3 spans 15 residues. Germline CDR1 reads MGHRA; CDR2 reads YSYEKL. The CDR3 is CASSLGPGVIYEQYF. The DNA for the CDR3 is TGCGCCAGCAGCCTGGGCCCCGGGGTTATCTACGAGCAGTACTTC.

CDR3: CASRRDENTGELFF. In DNA form, the CDR3 reads TGTGCCAGCAGAAGGGACGAGAACACCGGGGAGCTGTTTTTT. The genes are TRBV2 and TRBJ2-2, with D perhaps matching TRBD1 or TRBD2 (5 bases each). V gave up 6 bases and J gave up 1 base, with 9 bases separating them. Germline CDR1 is SNHLY and CDR2 is FYNNEI. The CDR3 has 14 amino acids.

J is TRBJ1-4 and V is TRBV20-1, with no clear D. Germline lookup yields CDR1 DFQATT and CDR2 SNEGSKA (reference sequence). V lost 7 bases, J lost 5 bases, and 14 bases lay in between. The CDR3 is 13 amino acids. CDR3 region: CSGRGGPNEKLFF. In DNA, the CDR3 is TGCAGTGGGAGAGGTGGTCCAAATGAAAAACTGTTTTTT.

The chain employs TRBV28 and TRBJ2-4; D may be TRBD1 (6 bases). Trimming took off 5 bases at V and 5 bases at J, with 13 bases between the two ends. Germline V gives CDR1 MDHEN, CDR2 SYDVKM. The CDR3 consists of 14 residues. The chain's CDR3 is CASSPSDSQNIQYF. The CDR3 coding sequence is TGTGCCAGCAGTCCGTCGGACAGTCAAAACATTCAGTACTTC.

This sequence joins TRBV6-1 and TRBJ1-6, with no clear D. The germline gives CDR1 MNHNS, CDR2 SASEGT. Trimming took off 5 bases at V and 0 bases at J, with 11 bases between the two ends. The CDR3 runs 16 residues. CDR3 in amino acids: CASSPDLSSYNSPLHF. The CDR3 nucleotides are TGTGCCAGCAGTCCTGACCTGAGCTCCTATAATTCACCCCTCCACTTT.

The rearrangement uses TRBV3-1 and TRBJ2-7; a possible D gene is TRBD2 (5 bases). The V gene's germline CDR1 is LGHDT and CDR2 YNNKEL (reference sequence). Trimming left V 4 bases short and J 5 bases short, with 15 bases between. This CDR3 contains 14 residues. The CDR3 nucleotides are TGTGCCAGCAGCCGCGGACTGACTGTGAACGAGCAGTACTTC. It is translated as CASSRGLTVNEQYF.

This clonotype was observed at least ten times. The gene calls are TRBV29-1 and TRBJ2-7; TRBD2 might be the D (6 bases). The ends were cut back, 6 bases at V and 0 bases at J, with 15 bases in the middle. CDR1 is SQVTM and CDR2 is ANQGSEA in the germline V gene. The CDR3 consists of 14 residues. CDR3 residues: CSVGNPGDSYEQYF. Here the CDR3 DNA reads TGCAGCGTAGGGAATCCGGGGGACTCCTACGAGCAGTACTTC.

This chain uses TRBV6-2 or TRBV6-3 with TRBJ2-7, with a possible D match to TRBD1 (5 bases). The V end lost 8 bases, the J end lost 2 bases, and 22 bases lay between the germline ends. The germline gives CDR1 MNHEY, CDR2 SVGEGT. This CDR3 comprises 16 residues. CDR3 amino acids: CASGLQATKGTYEQYF. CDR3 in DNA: TGTGCCAGCGGTTTACAGGCCACAAAAGGCACCTACGAGCAGTACTTC.

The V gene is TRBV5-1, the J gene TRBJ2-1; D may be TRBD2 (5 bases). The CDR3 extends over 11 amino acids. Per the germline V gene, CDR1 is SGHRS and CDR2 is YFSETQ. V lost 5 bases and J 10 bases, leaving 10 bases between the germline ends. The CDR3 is CASRFREEQFF. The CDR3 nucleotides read TGCGCCAGCAGATTCCGGGAAGAGCAGTTCTTC.

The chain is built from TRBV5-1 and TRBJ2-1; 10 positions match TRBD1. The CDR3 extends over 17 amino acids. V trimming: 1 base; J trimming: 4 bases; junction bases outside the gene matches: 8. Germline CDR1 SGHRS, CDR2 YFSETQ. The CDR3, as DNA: TGCGCCAGCAGCTTGCCCCAACCGGGACAGGGGTACAATGAGCAGTTCTTC. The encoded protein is CASSLPQPGQGYNEQFF.

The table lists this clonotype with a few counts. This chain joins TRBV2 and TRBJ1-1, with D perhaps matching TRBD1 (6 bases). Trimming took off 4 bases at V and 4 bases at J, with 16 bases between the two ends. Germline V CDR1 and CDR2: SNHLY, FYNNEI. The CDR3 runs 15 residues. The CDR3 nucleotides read TGTGCCAGCAGTGTATATCGGGGGCTGGGCACTGAAGCTTTCTTT. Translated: CASSVYRGLGTEAFF.

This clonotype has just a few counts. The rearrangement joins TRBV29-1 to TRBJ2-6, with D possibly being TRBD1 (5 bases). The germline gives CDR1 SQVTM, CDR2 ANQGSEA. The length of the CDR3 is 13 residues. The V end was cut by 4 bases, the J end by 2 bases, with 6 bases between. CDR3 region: CSVVGAGANVLTF. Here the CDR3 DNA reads TGCAGCGTTGTAGGGGCTGGGGCCAACGTCCTGACTTTC.

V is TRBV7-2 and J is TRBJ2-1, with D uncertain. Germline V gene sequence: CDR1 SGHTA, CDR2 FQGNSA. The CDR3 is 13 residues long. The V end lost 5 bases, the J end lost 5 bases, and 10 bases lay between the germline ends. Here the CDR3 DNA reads TGTGCCAGCAGCCCCGGAATACACAATGAGCAGTTCTTC. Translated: CASSPGIHNEQFF.

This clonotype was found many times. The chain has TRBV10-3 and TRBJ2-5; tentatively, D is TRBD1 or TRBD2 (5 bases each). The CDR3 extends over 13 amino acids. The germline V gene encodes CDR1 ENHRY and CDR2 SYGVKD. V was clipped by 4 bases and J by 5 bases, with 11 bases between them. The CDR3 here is CAISGTRGETQYF. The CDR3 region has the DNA TGTGCCATCAGTGGTACTAGGGGCGAGACCCAGTACTTC.

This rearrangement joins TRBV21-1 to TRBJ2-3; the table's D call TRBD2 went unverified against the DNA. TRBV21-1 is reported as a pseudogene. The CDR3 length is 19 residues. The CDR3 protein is CASSKVGTSGRPITDTQYF. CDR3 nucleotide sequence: TGTGCCAGCAGCAAAGTGGGGACTAGCGGGAGGCCAATCACAGATACGCAGTATTTT.

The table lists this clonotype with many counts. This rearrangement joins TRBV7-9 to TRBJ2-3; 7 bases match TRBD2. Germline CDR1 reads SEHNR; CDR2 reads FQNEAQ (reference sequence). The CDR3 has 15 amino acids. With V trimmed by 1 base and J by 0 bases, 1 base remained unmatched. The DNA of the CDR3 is TGTGCCAGCAGCTTAGTAGCGGGTAGCACAGATACGCAGTATTTT. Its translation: CASSLVAGSTDTQYF.

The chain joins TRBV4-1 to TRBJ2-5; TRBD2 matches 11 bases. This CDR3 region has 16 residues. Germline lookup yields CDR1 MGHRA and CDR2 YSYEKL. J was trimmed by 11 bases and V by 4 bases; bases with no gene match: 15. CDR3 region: CASSPGPLAGGNEQYF. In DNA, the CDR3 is TGCGCCAGCAGCCCAGGGCCCTTAGCGGGAGGGAATGAGCAGTACTTC.

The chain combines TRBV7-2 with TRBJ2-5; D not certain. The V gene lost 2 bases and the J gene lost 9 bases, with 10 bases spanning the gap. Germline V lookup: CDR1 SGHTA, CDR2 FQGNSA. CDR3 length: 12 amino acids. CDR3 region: CASSLFVGSQYF. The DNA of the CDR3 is TGTGCCAGCAGCTTATTCGTTGGGTCCCAGTACTTC.

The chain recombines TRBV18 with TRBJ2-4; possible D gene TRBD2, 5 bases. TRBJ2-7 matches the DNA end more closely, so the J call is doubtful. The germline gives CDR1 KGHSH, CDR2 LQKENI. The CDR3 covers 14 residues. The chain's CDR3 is CASSPDYTLYEQYF. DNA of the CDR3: TGTGCCAGCTCACCCGACTACACACTCTACGAGCAGTACTTC.

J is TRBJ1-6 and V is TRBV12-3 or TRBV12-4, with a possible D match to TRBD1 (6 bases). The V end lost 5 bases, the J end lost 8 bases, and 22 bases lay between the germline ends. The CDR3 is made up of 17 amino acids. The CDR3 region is CASSVLGGAMFDSPLHF. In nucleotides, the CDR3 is TGTGCCAGCAGTGTCCTGGGGGGGGCCATGTTTGATTCACCCCTCCACTTT.

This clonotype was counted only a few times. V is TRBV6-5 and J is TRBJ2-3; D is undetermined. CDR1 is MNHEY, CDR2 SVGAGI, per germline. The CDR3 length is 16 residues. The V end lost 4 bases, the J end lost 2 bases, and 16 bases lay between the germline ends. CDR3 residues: CASSLRIPGATDTQYF. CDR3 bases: TGTGCCAGCAGTTTACGCATCCCTGGAGCCACAGATACGCAGTATTTT.

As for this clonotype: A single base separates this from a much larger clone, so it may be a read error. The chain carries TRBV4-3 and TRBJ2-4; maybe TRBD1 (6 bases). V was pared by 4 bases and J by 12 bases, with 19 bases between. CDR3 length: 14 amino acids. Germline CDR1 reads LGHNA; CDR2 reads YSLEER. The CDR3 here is CASSLVLRTANQYF. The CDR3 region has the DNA TGCGCCAGCAGCCTAGTTCTTAGGACAGCAAATCAGTACTTC.

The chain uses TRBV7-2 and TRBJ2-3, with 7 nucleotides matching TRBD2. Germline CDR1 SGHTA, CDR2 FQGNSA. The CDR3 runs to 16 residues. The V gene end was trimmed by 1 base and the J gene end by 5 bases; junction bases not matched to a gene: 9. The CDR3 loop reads CASSLVLTGGQDTQYF. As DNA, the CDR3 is TGTGCCAGCAGCTTAGTTCTGACGGGAGGACAAGATACGCAGTATTTT.

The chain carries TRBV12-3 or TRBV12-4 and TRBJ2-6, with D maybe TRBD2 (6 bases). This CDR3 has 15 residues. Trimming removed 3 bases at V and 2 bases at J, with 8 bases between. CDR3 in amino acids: CASSFGGAGANVLTF. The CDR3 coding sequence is TGTGCCAGCAGTTTTGGAGGGGCTGGGGCCAACGTCCTGACTTTC.

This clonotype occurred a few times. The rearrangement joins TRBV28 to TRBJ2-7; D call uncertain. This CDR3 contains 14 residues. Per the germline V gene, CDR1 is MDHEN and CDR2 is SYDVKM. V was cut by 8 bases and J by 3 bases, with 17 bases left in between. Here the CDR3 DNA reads TGTGCCAGCGGACCGGAACAAGTAGTCTACGAGCAGTACTTC. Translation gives CASGPEQVVYEQYF.

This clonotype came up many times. The CDR3 region has the DNA TGTGCCAGCAGCCAGGGTCCCCCCGGCTATAACGGGAATGAGCAGTTCTTC. Its protein product is CASSQGPPGYNGNEQFF. This rearrangement joins TRBV4-2 to TRBJ2-1; no definite D call. The CDR3 sequence is 17 residues long. Trimming pared 3 bases from V and 7 bases from J, leaving 22 bases between. From germline, CDR1 is LGHNA and CDR2 YNFKEQ.

The DNA of the CDR3 is TGCAGTGCTAGGGCTACTAGGGGGAAGCAAGAGACCCAGTACTTC. Encoded protein: CSARATRGKQETQYF. The V gene is TRBV20-1, the J gene TRBJ2-5; D is perhaps TRBD1 (6 bases). The CDR3 contains 15 residues. V lost 3 bases and J lost 2, with 16 bases in between. The V gene's germline CDR1 is DFQATT and CDR2 SNEGSKA (reference sequence).